Sequencing of this T cell receptor beta chain was carried out in a study of Graves' ophthalmopathy and Graves' hyperthyroidism. The ends were cut back, 5 bases at V and 2 bases at J, with 13 bases in the middle. This CDR3 comprises 14 residues. The germline gives CDR1 SGHAT, CDR2 FQNNGV. This clonotype was counted many times. TCR beta CDR3 amplification used RNA transcripts. First-round RT-PCR used HTBI primers; second-round multiplex PCR followed. MiXCR, run by TCRdb on the multiplex PCR reads, gives a single entry per CDR3 protein. The data show roughly 610,000 distinct CDR3 sequences, about a fifth seen once.

The chain joins TRBV11-2 to TRBJ2-7; possibly TRBD1 or TRBD2 for D (5 bases each). This TCR came from a woman aged 18 to 35 with stable Graves' hyperthyroidism. Some clones in this sample may be carry-over from other donors' samples. The source material was peripheral blood. The CDR3 DNA is TGTGCCAGCAGCCCCGGGACCCACGCCTACGAGCAGTACTTC. Its protein product is CASSPGTHAYEQYF.